This T cell receptor (beta chain) was profiled in a study of technical replicates of blood from four donors. Profiling relied on immunoSEQ multiplex PCR, and the TCRdb table lists in-frame clones only, not all of them. The sample includes around 81,000 clones, around four fifths seen only once; the top ten take around 3.9%. The CDR3 has 17 residues. Losses at the gene ends were 4 bases for V and 2 bases for J; bases not matched to a gene: 10. In germline, CDR1 is LGHNA, CDR2 YNFKEQ. The sample consisted of PBMCs. V usage is TRBV4-2 and J usage is TRBJ1-3, with 8 bases matching TRBD1. The source is a human donor in good health. Some clones in this sample may be carry-over from other donors' samples. The DNA of the CDR3 is TGTGCCAGCAGCCCGGGGGGCAGGGGGCTCGCTGGAAACACCATATATTTT. Its translation is CASSPGGRGLAGNTIYF.